Presented here are 19 T cell receptor beta chains from one specimen sequenced in a study of blood T cell repertoires in COVID-19. The data were produced by immunoSEQ multiplex PCR, yet TCRdb's version contains in-frame clones alone and is incomplete. This table has around 150,000 clones, around 82% appearing once. The sequenced sample was peripheral blood. The receptor source for this set is a woman aged 40 to 49 with COVID-19, enrolled during active disease.

On this clone: This sample includes further DNA sequences coding for the same CDR3. This chain connects TRBV9 to TRBJ2-5, with D possibly matching TRBD1 (6 bases). CDR1 SGDLS and CDR2 YYNGEE come from the germline V gene. Trimming cost V 4 bases and J 1 base, with 11 bases left between them. The length of the CDR3 is 14 residues. The CDR3 nucleotides read TGTGCCAGCAGCCACGGACAGTCCCAAGAGACCCAGTACTTC. Translation gives CASSHGQSQETQYF.

V and J are TRBV2 and TRBJ2-2; 10 bases agree with TRBD2. The CDR3 is made up of 16 amino acids. Germline CDR1 SNHLY, CDR2 FYNNEI. J gave up 7 bases and V 8 bases, and 13 bases lay outside the gene matches. CDR3 sequence: CASYRVLAGGNGELFF. DNA of the CDR3: TGTGCCAGCTACCGGGTTTTAGCGGGGGGTAACGGGGAGCTGTTTTTT.

J is TRBJ2-7 and V is TRBV24-1; D uncertain. Trimming removed 4 bases from V and 5 bases from J, with 14 bases in between. Germline CDR1 and CDR2: KGHDR and SFDVKD. The CDR3 sequence is 14 residues long. The CDR3 here is CATSEAGPAHEQYF. CDR3 sequence (DNA): TGTGCCACCAGTGAGGCTGGGCCGGCACACGAGCAGTACTTC.

CDR3: CASSPAKGLGTEAFF. CDR3 DNA sequence: TGTGCCAGCTCACCAGCAAAGGGGCTGGGGACTGAAGCTTTCTTT. The chain recombines TRBV18 with TRBJ1-1, with D perhaps matching TRBD1 (5 bases). In germline, CDR1 is KGHSH, CDR2 LQKENI. Trimming left V 2 bases short and J 5 bases short, with 15 bases between. This CDR3 has 15 amino acids.

V usage is TRBV7-9 and J usage is TRBJ1-2, with D maybe TRBD1 (5 bases). Germline V gene data show CDR1 as SEHNR and CDR2 as FQNEAQ (reference sequence). This CDR3 is built from 12 residues. Trimming stripped 4 bases from V and 5 bases from J, with 8 bases between. CDR3 protein: CASSSGVYGYTF. The CDR3 nucleotides read TGTGCCAGCAGCTCGGGGGTGTATGGCTACACCTTC. The variable domain in full, completed from reference TRBV7-9 and TRBJ1-2, reads DTGVSQNPRHKITKRGQNVTFRCDPISEHNRLYWYRQTLGQGPEFLTYFQNEAQLEKSRLLSDRFSAERPKGSFSTLEIQRTEQGDSAMYLCASSSGVYGYTFGSGTRLTVV.

The rearrangement uses TRBV18 and TRBJ2-1, with TRBD1 matching over 10 bases. Germline V CDR1 and CDR2: KGHSH, LQKENI. This CDR3 is 16 amino acids long. The ends lost 3 bases at V and 2 bases at J; junction bases unmatched: 4. CDR3 loop: CASSPLGQGAYNEQFF. The CDR3 nucleotides read TGTGCCAGCTCACCGTTAGGACAGGGGGCCTACAATGAGCAGTTCTTC.

The chain joins TRBV19 to TRBJ2-7; D unresolved. Germline V gene sequence: CDR1 LNHDA, CDR2 SQIVND (reference sequence). The CDR3 consists of 14 residues. V was shortened by 1 base and J by 3 bases, with 10 bases between the two germline ends. The chain's CDR3 is CASSIGLLVYEQYF. CDR3 nucleotide sequence: TGTGCCAGTAGTATAGGATTGCTAGTCTACGAGCAGTACTTC.

The gene calls are TRBV7-3 and TRBJ2-1, with D maybe TRBD2 (6 bases). The V and J ends lost 5 bases and 6 bases respectively, with 17 bases between them. The CDR3 contains 15 residues. Germline CDR1 and CDR2: SGHTA and FQGTGA. CDR3 loop: CASSKMEGRVNEQFF. CDR3 nucleotide sequence: TGTGCCAGCAGCAAGATGGAGGGAAGGGTCAATGAGCAGTTCTTC.

This chain joins TRBV3-1 (or the pseudogene TRBV3-2) and TRBJ1-2, with 7 positions matching TRBD1. Germline-derived CDR1 and CDR2 are LGHDT and YNNKEL (reference sequence). There are 13 residues in the CDR3. J lost 3 bases, V lost 4 bases, and 2 bases had no gene match. Here the CDR3 reads CASSPQGYYGYTF. The CDR3 bases are TGTGCCAGCAGCCCACAGGGGTACTATGGCTACACCTTC.

The rearrangement links TRBV19 to TRBJ1-1; TRBD1 matches at 9 bases. The CDR3 extends over 17 amino acids. The V gene's germline CDR1 is LNHDA and CDR2 SQIVND (reference sequence). Trimming removed 3 bases from V and 0 bases from J; junction bases left unmatched: 8. The CDR3 reads CASSIVRTGVLNTEAFF. The DNA of the CDR3 is TGTGCCAGTAGTATCGTAAGGACAGGGGTCCTGAACACTGAAGCTTTCTTT.

By frequency in the sample, this clone is medium-sized (0.01 to 0.1%). The chain joins TRBV27 to TRBJ2-5, with D perhaps TRBD2 (5 bases). The germline gives CDR1 MNHEY, CDR2 SMNVEV (reference sequence). Trimming pared 5 bases from V and 5 bases from J, leaving 21 bases between. CDR3 length equals 16 residues. The CDR3 coding sequence is TGTGCCAGCAGTCCCTATCGGCGACTACTTGAGGAGACCCAGTACTTC. Translating gives CASSPYRRLLEETQYF.

This chain links TRBV11-3 with TRBJ2-3; 7 bases map to TRBD2. The germline V gene encodes CDR1 SGHNT and CDR2 YENEEA. This CDR3 comprises 17 residues. Losses at the gene ends were 5 bases for V and 1 base for J; bases not matched to a gene: 12. The CDR3 DNA reads TGTGCCAGCAGCAAACACCCTTTGGGGGGGGGCACAGATACGCAGTATTTT. It codes for CASSKHPLGGGTDTQYF.

The V gene is TRBV2, the J gene TRBJ2-1; TRBD1 matches 7 bases. Unmatched junction bases numbered 5, after V lost 4 bases and J lost 14 bases. CDR3 length: 11 residues. Looked up from germline, CDR1 is SNHLY and CDR2 is FYNNEI. This chain's CDR3 is CASSASQGEFF. The DNA for the CDR3 is TGTGCCAGCAGTGCTAGTCAGGGGGAGTTCTTC. The variable domain in full, completed from reference TRBV2 and TRBJ2-1, reads EPEVTQTPSHQVTQMGQEVILRCVPISNHLYFYWYRQILGQKVEFLVSFYNNEISEKSEIFDDQFSVERPDGSNFTLKIRSTKLEDSAMYFCASSASQGEFFGPGTRLTVL.

The chain uses TRBV7-6 and TRBJ2-3; 11 nucleotides agree with TRBD2. There are 19 residues in the CDR3. Germline V gives CDR1 SGHVS, CDR2 FNYEAQ. Trimming took 4 bases from V and 3 from J; bases not matched to a gene: 15. The CDR3 sequence: CASSSRPKNSGGVTDTQYF. DNA for the CDR3: TGTGCCAGCAGCTCGCGACCAAAAAATAGCGGGGGGGTAACAGATACGCAGTATTTT.

This clone has a single count. The rearrangement joins TRBV19 to TRBJ1-5; possible D gene TRBD1, 5 bases. Germline V lookup: CDR1 LNHDA, CDR2 SQIVND (reference sequence). Trimming removed 4 bases at V and 3 bases at J, with 10 bases between. The CDR3 is 14 amino acids. CDR3 sequence reads: CASSNTGHNQPQHF. CDR3 DNA: TGTGCCAGTAGTAATACAGGACACAATCAGCCCCAGCATTTT.

The chain combines TRBV7-8 with TRBJ1-2; 7 nucleotides agree with TRBD1. Germline V lookup: CDR1 SGHVS, CDR2 FQNEAQ. The CDR3 has 15 amino acids. After removal of 5 bases from V and 0 bases from J, the junction contained 6 bases not matched to a gene. CDR3 bases: TGTGCCAGCAGCCTAGACAGGGCCACTAACTATGGCTACACCTTC. Residues: CASSLDRATNYGYTF.

CDR3 DNA: TGTGCCAGCAGCGAAACGACAGGGGACTATGGCTACACCTTC. As protein: CASSETTGDYGYTF. The chain joins TRBV7-9 to TRBJ1-2, with 8 bases identical to TRBD1. This CDR3 region has 14 residues. Trimming removed 5 bases from V and 3 bases from J; junction bases left unmatched: 5. Germline CDR1 is SEHNR and CDR2 is FQNEAQ (reference sequence).

The gene calls are TRBV24-1 and TRBJ2-7, with D unclear. The germline V gene encodes CDR1 KGHDR and CDR2 SFDVKD. Between the trimmed V and J ends, which lost 0 bases and 2 bases, there was a span of 10 bases. The CDR3 has 15 residues. CDR3 DNA sequence: TGTGCCACCAGTGATTTGGACATTCTTACCTACGAGCAGTACTTC. This sequence encodes CATSDLDILTYEQYF.

The rearrangement uses TRBV6-1 and TRBJ1-5; TRBD1 is a possible D gene (6 bases). Per the germline V gene, CDR1 is MNHNS and CDR2 is SASEGT. The CDR3 has 15 amino acids. Trimming took 3 bases from V and 1 from J, leaving 10 bases between them. The CDR3 region is CASSDNRASNQPQHF. The DNA of the CDR3 is TGTGCCAGCAGTGATAACAGGGCGAGCAATCAGCCCCAGCATTTT.